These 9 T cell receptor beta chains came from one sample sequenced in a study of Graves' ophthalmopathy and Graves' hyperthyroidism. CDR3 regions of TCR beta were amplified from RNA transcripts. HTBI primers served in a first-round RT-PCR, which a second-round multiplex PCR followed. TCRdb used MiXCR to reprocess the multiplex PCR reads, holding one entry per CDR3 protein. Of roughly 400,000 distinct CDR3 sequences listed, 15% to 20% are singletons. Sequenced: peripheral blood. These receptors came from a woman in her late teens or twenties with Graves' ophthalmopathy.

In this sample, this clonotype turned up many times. DNA of the CDR3: TGTGCCATTAGGACAGACACAAATCAGCCCCAGCATTTT. It encodes CAIRTDTNQPQHF. J is TRBJ1-5 and V is TRBV28; the D gene is possibly TRBD1 (6 bases). CDR3 length: 13 amino acids. Germline V gives CDR1 MDHEN, CDR2 SYDVKM. Trimming left V 10 bases short and J 4 bases short, with 14 bases between.

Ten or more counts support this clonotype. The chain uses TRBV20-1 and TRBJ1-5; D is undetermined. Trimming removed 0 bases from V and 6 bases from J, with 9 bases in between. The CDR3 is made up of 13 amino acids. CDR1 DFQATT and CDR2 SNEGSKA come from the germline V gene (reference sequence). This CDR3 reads CSARDQTGQPQHF. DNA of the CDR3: TGCAGTGCTAGAGACCAAACGGGTCAGCCCCAGCATTTT.

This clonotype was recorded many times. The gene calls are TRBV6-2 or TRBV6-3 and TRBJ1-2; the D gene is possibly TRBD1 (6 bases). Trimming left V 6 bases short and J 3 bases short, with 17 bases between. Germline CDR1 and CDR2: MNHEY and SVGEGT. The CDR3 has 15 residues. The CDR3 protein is CASRPKGGVDYGYTF. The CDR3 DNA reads TGTGCCAGCAGACCGAAGGGGGGTGTGGACTATGGCTACACCTTC.

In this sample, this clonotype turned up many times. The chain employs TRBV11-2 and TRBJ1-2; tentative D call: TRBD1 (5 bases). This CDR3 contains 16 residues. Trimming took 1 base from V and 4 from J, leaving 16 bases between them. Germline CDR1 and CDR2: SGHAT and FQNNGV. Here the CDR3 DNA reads TGTGCCAGCAGCTTAGTAGCTATAGGGGTTAGCTATGGCTACACCTTC. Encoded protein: CASSLVAIGVSYGYTF.

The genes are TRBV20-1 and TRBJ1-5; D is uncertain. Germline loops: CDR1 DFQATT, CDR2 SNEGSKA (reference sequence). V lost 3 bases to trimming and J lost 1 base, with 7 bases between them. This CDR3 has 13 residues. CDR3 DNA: TGCAGTGCTAGGAAGGACAGCAATCAGCCCCAGCATTTT. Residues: CSARKDSNQPQHF.

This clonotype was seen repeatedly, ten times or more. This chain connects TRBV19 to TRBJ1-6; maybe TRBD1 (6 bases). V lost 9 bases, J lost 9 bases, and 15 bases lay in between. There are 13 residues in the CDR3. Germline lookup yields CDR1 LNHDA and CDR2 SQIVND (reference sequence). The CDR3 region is CASVGHQGSPLHF. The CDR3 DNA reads TGTGCCAGCGTGGGACATCAGGGTTCACCCCTCCACTTT.

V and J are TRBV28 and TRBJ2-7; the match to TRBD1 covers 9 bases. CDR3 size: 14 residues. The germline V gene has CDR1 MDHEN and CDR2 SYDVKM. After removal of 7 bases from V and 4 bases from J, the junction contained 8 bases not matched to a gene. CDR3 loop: CASNKQGALYEQYF. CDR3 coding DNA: TGTGCCAGCAACAAACAGGGGGCCCTTTACGAGCAGTACTTC.

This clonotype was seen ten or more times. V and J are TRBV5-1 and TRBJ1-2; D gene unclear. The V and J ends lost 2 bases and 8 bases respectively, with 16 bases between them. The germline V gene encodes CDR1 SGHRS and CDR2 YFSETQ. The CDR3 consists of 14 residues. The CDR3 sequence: CASSFRIATNGYTF. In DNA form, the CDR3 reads TGCGCCAGCAGCTTCCGGATTGCAACGAACGGCTACACCTTC. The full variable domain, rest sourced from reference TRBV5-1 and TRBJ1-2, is KAGVTQTPRYLIKTRGQQVTLSCSPISGHRSVSWYQQTPGQGLQFLFEYFSETQRNKGNFPGRFSGRQFSNSRSEMNVSTLELGDSALYLCASSFRIATNGYTFGSGTRLTVV.

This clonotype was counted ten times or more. CDR3 amino acids: CASSPPATASNQPQHF. In DNA, the CDR3 is TGTGCCAGCTCACCGCCAGCGACAGCTAGCAATCAGCCCCAGCATTTT. The chain recombines TRBV18 with TRBJ1-5, with D possibly TRBD1 on 5 matching bases. The CDR3 extends over 16 amino acids. V was shortened by 3 bases and J by 0 bases, with 12 bases between the two germline ends. Germline CDR1 KGHSH, CDR2 LQKENI.